Listed below are T cell receptor beta chains from one sample, sequenced in a study of blood T cell repertoires in COVID-19. TCRdb's table, derived via immunoSEQ multiplex PCR, lists solely in-frame clones and lacks some. The sample consists of about 250,000 clones, 85% to 90% of them appearing once. Sequencing input: PBMCs or T cells enriched from blood (not recorded which). Receptor source: a man aged 40-55 years who had recovered from COVID-19. The CDR3 runs from the conserved cysteine through the conserved F or W. D genes are given only for firm matches. Size tells how often a clone was seen (once, few, many) or the class of an expanded clone, and some rows leave it out.

V gene	D gene	J gene	clone size	CDR3 DNA	CDR3 protein
TRBV5-8	TRBD1	TRBJ1-5	.	TGTGCCAGCAGTGACAGGGGGAATCAGCCCCAGCATTTT	CASSDRGNQPQHF
TRBV9	.	TRBJ1-1	.	TGTGCCAGCAGCGTAGCTGGAGACCTCGGCACTGAAGCTTTCTTT	CASSVAGDLGTEAFF
TRBV4-2	TRBD2	TRBJ2-7	.	TGTGCCAGCAGCCGTACTACTAGCGGGGGCGACGAGCAGTACTTC	CASSRTTSGGDEQYF
TRBV29-1	.	TRBJ1-5	.	TGCAGCGTTGAATATGAGGGTCAATCCCAGCATTTT	CSVEYEGQSQHF
TRBV30	.	TRBJ2-5	.	TGTGCCTGGAGTGTATCAACTAGCTTCCAGACCCAGTACTTC	CAWSVSTSFQTQYF
TRBV2	TRBD1	TRBJ2-4	.	TGTGCCAGCGAAAGGACAGGGCGGGCCAAAAACATTCAGTACTTC	CASERTGRAKNIQYF
TRBV2	TRBD2	TRBJ2-2	.	TGTGCCAGCAGACTAGCGGTGAACACCGGGGAGCTGTTTTTT	CASRLAVNTGELFF
TRBV7-6	.	TRBJ1-1	.	TGTGCCAGCAGCGCCCGATTGGGGGGGAACACTGAAGCTTTCTTT	CASSARLGGNTEAFF
TRBV10-3	TRBD2	TRBJ2-7	.	TGTGCCATCAGTGAGTCGCTAGCGGGAGAAAGATCCTACGAGCAGTACTTC	CAISESLAGERSYEQYF
TRBV9	TRBD2	TRBJ2-7	.	TGTGCCAGCAGCGTAGAACTGTCGGGGGGCTACGAGCAGTACTTC	CASSVELSGGYEQYF
TRBV29-1	.	TRBJ2-7	.	TGCAGCGTTGAAATCAGCGGGTACGAGCAGTACTTC	CSVEISGYEQYF
TRBV9	TRBD1	TRBJ2-3	.	TGTGCCAGCAGCGCCGGGACAGGGGTCCTTCCCAGCACAGATACGCAGTATTTT	CASSAGTGVLPSTDTQYF
TRBV3-1/TRBV3-2	TRBD1	TRBJ2-3	once	TGTGCCAGCAGCCAAGCACCCGGGACAGGGACAGATACGCAGTATTTT	CASSQAPGTGTDTQYF
TRBV3-1/TRBV3-2	TRBD2	TRBJ2-5	once	TGTGCCAGCAGCCCCAGACTAGCGGGAGAGGGGACCCAGTACTTC	CASSPRLAGEGTQYF
TRBV6-5	TRBD2	TRBJ2-7	.	TGTGCCAGCAGTCCCCGGACTAGCGGGAGAGGCGAGCAGTACTTC	CASSPRTSGRGEQYF
TRBV18	TRBD2	TRBJ2-3	.	TGTGCCAGCTCACTCGAGCGGGGAAGCACAGATACGCAGTATTTT	CASSLERGSTDTQYF
TRBV12-3/TRBV12-4	TRBD1	TRBJ2-1	.	TGTGCCAGCAGTTTAGGGACAGGGACGTTCTTC	CASSLGTGTFF
TRBV15	TRBD2	TRBJ2-5	.	TGTGCCACCTCAACCGGGACTAGCGGGGTCCTATTCCAAGAGACCCAGTACTTC	CATSTGTSGVLFQETQYF
TRBV7-2	.	TRBJ2-3	.	TGTGCCAGCAACAGGGACGGAAGCACAGATACGCAGTATTTT	CASNRDGSTDTQYF
TRBV6-5	TRBD1	TRBJ1-3	once	TGTGCCAGCAGTACAGACAGGGGTTCTGGAAACACCATATATTTT	CASSTDRGSGNTIYF
TRBV5-1	.	TRBJ1-1	.	TGCGCCAGCAGCTTAGACTTGACAGTGAACACTGAAGCTTTCTTT	CASSLDLTVNTEAFF
TRBV7-2	TRBD1	TRBJ1-5	once	TGTGCCAGCAGCCTCCTCAGGGGGAGCAATCAGCCCCAGCATTTT	CASSLLRGSNQPQHF
TRBV11-2	TRBD2	TRBJ2-1	.	TGTGCCAGCAGCAAACGACTAGCGGATTACAATGAGCAGTTCTTC	CASSKRLADYNEQFF
TRBV28	.	TRBJ1-3	.	TGTGCCAGCAGTTTATCGTCGGCGGGGAGCTCTGGAAACACCATATATTTT	CASSLSSAGSSGNTIYF
TRBV28	TRBD2	TRBJ2-1	.	TGTGCCAGTGTGGCGGGAGACTGGCCTTCTGGTGAGCAGTTCTTC	CASVAGDWPSGEQFF
TRBV14	TRBD1	TRBJ2-1	.	TGTGCCAGCAGCCCCGACAGGGGGCGCGGGCTAAATGAGTACAATGAGCAGTTCTTC	CASSPDRGRGLNEYNEQFF
TRBV27	TRBD2	TRBJ2-3	.	TGTGCCAGCAGTTTGGGTCTCTGGGCTAGCGGGAGGACAGATACGCAGTATTTT	CASSLGLWASGRTDTQYF
TRBV27	TRBD1	TRBJ1-5	.	TGTGCCAGCAGTTTAGACAGGGGAAGGCGGCCCCAGCATTTT	CASSLDRGRRPQHF
TRBV4-3	.	TRBJ2-7	few	TGCGCCAGCAGCCAAGGCCTAGGGGAAAACTACGAGCAGTACTTC	CASSQGLGENYEQYF
TRBV11-2	.	TRBJ1-1	.	TGTGCCAGCAGCTTAGGTTACGGGGACAAGACTGAAGCTTTCTTT	CASSLGYGDKTEAFF
TRBV18	.	TRBJ1-2	once	TGTGCCAGCTCACCTAGGCAAGCAGGGCCTAGCTATGGCTACACCTTC	CASSPRQAGPSYGYTF
TRBV3-1/TRBV3-2	.	TRBJ2-5	.	TGTGCCAGCAGCCGGAATAGCGGCGATCAAGAGACCCAGTACTTC	CASSRNSGDQETQYF
TRBV7-9	TRBD2	TRBJ2-1	.	TGTGCCAGCAGCGGTCCACTCCTAGCGGAGGACCAGAAGCAGTTCTTC	CASSGPLLAEDQKQFF
TRBV28	TRBD1	TRBJ1-2	.	TGTGCCAGCACTCTAAGCAGGGGGCAATTGGATGGCTACACCTTC	CASTLSRGQLDGYTF
TRBV4-3	TRBD1	TRBJ1-2	few	TGCGCCAGCAGCCAAGGTGTAACAGGGGCCAACTATGGCTACACCTTC	CASSQGVTGANYGYTF
TRBV10-3	TRBD2	TRBJ2-7	.	TGTGCCATCAGTTGGGGACTAGCCGACTCATACGAGCAGTACTTC	CAISWGLADSYEQYF
TRBV4-2	.	TRBJ1-4	.	TGTGCCAGCAGCCAAGATCTCCAGGATTATGAAAAACTGTTTTTT	CASSQDLQDYEKLFF
TRBV5-1	.	TRBJ1-1	.	TGCGCCAGCAGCTTGGCGGCGGGGACTGGTGGGACTGAAGCTTTCTTT	CASSLAAGTGGTEAFF
TRBV7-9	TRBD1	TRBJ2-7	.	TGTGCCAGCAGCACCCCGGACAGGGGCATAGACGAGCAGTACTTC	CASSTPDRGIDEQYF
TRBV19	TRBD2	TRBJ2-1	.	TGTGCCAGTAGTGTCGGCGGGAGGGCCAATGAGCAGTTCTTC	CASSVGGRANEQFF
TRBV9	.	TRBJ1-1	.	TGTGCCAGCAGCCCTACTGGGCTTTCTGAAGCTTTCTTT	CASSPTGLSEAFF
TRBV19	.	TRBJ2-5	.	TGTGCCAGTAGTATAGAAGGGCGGGAAGAGACCCAGTACTTC	CASSIEGREETQYF
TRBV28	.	TRBJ2-7	.	TGTGCCAGCAGTTTATGGGCTAGCGACTCCTACGAGCAGTACTTC	CASSLWASDSYEQYF
TRBV2	.	TRBJ1-2	.	TGTGCCAGCAGTGAGGAACAGGCCGGAGGCTACACCTTC	CASSEEQAGGYTF
TRBV11-2	.	TRBJ2-7	.	TGTGCCAGCAGCTTACTCCGTGGGCATCTCTCCTACGAGCAGTACTTC	CASSLLRGHLSYEQYF
TRBV4-1	.	TRBJ1-3	.	TGCGCCAGCAGCCCGCACACCGCCTCTGGAAACACCATATATTTT	CASSPHTASGNTIYF